This TCR beta chain originates from a study of brain T cells in children with intractable seizures. This clone was picked up one time. Its antigen is as yet unknown. This specimen includes other DNA sequences encoding the same CDR3. TCRdb keeps only in-frame clones here, not all; method: immunoSEQ multiplex PCR. The sample lists about 340,000 clones; over 85% were seen once. The study's findings and limits: Pre- and post-surgery blood differed in depth, so pre-surgery absences may be undersampling. HCMV serostatus was not known, and viral specificity came from CDR3 similarity only.

Regarding time point: blood from clinic visit 5 months post-surgery; TSC patient then seizure free. The sequenced cases were selected for having the highest brain T cell transcript signatures. Before surgery, patients took at least one anti-epileptic drug. The clonotype originates from a boy in the first two years of life with tuberous sclerosis and intractable seizures. The specimen comprised peripheral blood, sampled less than 6 months after surgery.

Here the CDR3 reads CASRGTGGSYEQYF. The CDR3 DNA is TGTGCCAGCAGGGGGACAGGGGGCTCCTACGAGCAGTACTTC. The rearrangement joins TRBV6-5 to TRBJ2-7; the match to TRBD1 covers 11 bases. This CDR3 has 14 residues. The V and J ends lost 6 bases and 0 bases, in that order; junction bases with no gene match: 1. The germline V gene has CDR1 MNHEY and CDR2 SVGAGI.